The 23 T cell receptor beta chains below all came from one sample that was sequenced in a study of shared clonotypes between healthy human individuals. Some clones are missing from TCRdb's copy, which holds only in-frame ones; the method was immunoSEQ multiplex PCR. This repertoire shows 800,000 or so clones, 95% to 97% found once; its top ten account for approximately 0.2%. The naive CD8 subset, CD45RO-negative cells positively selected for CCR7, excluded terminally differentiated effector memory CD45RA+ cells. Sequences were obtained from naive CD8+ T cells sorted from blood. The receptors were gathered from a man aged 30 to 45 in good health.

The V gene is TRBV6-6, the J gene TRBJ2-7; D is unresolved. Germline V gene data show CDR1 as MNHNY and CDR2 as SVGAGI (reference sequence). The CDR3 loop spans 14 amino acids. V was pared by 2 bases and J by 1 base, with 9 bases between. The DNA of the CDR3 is TGTGCCAGCAGTTACGATCCCGGTTCCTACGAGCAGTACTTC. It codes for CASSYDPGSYEQYF.

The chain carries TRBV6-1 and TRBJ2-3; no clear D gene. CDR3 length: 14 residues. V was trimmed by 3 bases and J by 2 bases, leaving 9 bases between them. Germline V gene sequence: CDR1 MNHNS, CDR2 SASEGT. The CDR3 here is CASSDPSLTDTQYF. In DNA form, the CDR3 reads TGTGCCAGCAGTGACCCGTCCCTCACAGATACGCAGTATTTT.

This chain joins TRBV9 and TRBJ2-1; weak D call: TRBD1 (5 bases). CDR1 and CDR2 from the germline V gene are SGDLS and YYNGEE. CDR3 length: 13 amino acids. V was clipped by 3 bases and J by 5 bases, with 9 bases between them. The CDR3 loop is CASSGVGDNEQFF. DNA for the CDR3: TGTGCCAGCAGCGGCGTAGGGGACAATGAGCAGTTCTTC.

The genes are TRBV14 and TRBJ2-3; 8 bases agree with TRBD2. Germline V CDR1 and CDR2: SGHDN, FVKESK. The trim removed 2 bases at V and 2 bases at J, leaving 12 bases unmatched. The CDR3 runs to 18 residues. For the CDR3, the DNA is TGTGCCAGCAGCCAACCCAGCGGGAGTGTTAGATTCACAGATACGCAGTATTTT. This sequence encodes CASSQPSGSVRFTDTQYF.

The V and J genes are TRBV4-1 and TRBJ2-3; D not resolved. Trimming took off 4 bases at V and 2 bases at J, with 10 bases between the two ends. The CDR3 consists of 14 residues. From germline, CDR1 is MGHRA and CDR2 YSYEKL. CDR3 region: CASSPRLLTDTQYF. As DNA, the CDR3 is TGCGCCAGCAGCCCTCGACTCCTCACAGATACGCAGTATTTT.

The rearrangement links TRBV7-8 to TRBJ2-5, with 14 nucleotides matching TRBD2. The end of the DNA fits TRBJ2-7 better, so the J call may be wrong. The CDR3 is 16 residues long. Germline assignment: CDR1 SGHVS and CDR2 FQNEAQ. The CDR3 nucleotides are TGTGCCAGCAGCACACGACTAGCGGGAGGGTACCACGAGCAGTACTTC. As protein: CASSTRLAGGYHEQYF.

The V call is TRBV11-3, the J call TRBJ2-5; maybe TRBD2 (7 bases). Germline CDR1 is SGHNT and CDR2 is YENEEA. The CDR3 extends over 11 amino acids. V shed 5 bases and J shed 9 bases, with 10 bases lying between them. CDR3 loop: CASSQGGAQYF. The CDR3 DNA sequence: TGTGCCAGCAGCCAAGGGGGGGCCCAGTACTTC.

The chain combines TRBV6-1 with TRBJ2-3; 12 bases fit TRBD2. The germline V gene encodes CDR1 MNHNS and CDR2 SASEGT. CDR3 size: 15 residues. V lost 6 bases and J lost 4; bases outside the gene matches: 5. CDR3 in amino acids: CASRQLAGGPDTQYF. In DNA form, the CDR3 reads TGTGCCAGCAGACAACTAGCGGGAGGCCCAGATACGCAGTATTTT.

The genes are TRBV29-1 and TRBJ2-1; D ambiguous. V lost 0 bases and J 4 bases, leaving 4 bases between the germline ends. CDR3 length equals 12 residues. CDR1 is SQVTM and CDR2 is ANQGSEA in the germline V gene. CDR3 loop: CSVEDRYNEQFF. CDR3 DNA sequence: TGCAGCGTTGAAGATCGTTACAATGAGCAGTTCTTC.

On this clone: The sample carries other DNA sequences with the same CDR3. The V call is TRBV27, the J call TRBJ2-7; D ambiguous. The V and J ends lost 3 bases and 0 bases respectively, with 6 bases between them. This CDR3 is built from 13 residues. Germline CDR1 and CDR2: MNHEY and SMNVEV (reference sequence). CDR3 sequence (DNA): TGTGCCAGCAGTTTGCGGTTCTCCTACGAGCAGTACTTC. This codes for CASSLRFSYEQYF.

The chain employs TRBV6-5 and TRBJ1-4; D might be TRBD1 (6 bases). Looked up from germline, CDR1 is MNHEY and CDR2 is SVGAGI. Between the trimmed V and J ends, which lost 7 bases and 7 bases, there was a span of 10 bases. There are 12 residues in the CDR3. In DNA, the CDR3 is TGTGCCAGCATGGGCAGGGGTGAAAAACTGTTTTTT. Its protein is CASMGRGEKLFF.

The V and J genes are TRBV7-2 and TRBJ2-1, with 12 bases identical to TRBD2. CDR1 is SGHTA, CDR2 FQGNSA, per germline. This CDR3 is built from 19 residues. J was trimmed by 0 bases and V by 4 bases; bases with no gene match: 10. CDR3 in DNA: TGTGCCAGCAGCTCTCAGGGGACTAGCGGGTCTCGCTCCTACAATGAGCAGTTCTTC. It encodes CASSSQGTSGSRSYNEQFF.

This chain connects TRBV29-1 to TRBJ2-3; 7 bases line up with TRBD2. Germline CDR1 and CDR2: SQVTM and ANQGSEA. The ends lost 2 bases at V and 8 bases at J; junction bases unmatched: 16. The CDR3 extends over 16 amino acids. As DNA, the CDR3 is TGCAGCGTTGAATGGCTAGCGGACACAAACCCCCTTACGCAGTATTTT. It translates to CSVEWLADTNPLTQYF.

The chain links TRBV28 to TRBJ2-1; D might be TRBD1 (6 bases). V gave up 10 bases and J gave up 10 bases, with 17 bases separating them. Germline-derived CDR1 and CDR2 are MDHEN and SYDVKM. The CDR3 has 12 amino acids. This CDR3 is CATLTRGQEQFF. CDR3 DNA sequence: TGTGCCACCCTAACCCGTGGACAGGAGCAGTTCTTC. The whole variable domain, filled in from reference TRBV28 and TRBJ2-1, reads DVKVTQSSRYLVKRTGEKVFLECVQDMDHENMFWYRQDPGLGLRLIYFSYDVKMKEKGDIPEGYSVSREKKERFSLILESASTNQTSMYLCATLTRGQEQFFGPGTRLTVL.

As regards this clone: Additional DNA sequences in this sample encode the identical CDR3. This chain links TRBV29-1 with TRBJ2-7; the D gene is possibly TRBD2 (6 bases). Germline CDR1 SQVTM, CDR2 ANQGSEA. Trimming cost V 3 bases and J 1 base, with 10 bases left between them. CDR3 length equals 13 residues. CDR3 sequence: CSVETGSSYEQYF. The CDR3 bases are TGCAGCGTTGAGACCGGGAGTTCCTACGAGCAGTACTTC.

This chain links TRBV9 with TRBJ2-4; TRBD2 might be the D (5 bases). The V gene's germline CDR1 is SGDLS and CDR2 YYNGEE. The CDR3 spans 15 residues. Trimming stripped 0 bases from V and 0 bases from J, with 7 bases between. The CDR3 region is CASSVDGIAKNIQYF. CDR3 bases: TGTGCCAGCAGCGTAGACGGGATAGCCAAAAACATTCAGTACTTC.

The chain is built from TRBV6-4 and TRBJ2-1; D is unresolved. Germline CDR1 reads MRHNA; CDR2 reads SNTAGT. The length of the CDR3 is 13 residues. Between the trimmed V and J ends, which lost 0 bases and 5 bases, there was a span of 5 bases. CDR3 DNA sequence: TGTGCCAGCAGTGACTCGAGGCACAATGAGCAGTTCTTC. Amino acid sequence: CASSDSRHNEQFF.

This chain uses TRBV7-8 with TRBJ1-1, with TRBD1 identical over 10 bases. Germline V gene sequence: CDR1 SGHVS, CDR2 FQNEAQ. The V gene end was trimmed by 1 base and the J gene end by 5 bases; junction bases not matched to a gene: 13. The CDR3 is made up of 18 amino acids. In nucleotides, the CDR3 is TGTGCCAGCAGCTTAGTTTATGGACAGGGGGTGGAGGGGACTGAAGCTTTCTTT. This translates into CASSLVYGQGVEGTEAFF.

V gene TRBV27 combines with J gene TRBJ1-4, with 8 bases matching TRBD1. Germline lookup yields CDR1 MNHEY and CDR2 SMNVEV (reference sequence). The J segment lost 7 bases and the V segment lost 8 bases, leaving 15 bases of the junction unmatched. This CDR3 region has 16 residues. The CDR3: CASSIQGASVAEKLFF. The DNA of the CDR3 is TGTGCCAGCTCTATCCAGGGGGCTAGTGTTGCTGAAAAACTGTTTTTT.

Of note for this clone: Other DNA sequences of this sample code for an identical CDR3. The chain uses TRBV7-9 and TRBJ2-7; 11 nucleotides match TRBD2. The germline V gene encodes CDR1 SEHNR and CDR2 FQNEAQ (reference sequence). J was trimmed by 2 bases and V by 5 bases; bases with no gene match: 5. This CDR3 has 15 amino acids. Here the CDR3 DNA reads TGTGCCAGCAGCCCCCGACTAGCGGGGACCTACGAGCAGTACTTC. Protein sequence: CASSPRLAGTYEQYF.

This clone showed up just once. The CDR3 reads CASSLLAFTDTQYF. The CDR3, as DNA: TGTGCCAGCAGCTTATTGGCTTTCACAGATACGCAGTATTTT. This sequence joins TRBV7-8 and TRBJ2-3; no reliable D call. Trimming left V 2 bases short and J 2 bases short, with 8 bases between. The CDR3 covers 14 residues. Germline V gives CDR1 SGHVS, CDR2 FQNEAQ.

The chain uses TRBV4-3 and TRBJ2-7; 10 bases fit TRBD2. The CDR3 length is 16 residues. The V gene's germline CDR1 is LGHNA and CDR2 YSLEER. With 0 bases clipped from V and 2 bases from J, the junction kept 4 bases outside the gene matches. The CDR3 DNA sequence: TGCGCCAGCAGCCAAGAATTAACTAGCGGGGCCTACGAGCAGTACTTC. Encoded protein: CASSQELTSGAYEQYF.

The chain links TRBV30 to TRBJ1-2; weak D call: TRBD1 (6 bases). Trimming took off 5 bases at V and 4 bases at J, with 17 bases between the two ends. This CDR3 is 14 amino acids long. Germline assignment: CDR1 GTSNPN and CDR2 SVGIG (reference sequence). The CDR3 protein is CAWAPTGYLYGYTF. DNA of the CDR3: TGTGCCTGGGCCCCCACAGGGTACCTCTATGGCTACACCTTC. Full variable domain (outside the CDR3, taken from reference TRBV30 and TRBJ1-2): SQTIHQWPATLVQPVGSPLSLECTVEGTSNPNLYWYRQAAGRGLQLLFYSVGIGQISSEVPQNLSASRPQDRQFILSSKKLLLSDSGFYLCAWAPTGYLYGYTFGSGTRLTVV.